Only a few counts were recorded for the clone carrying this T cell receptor (beta chain). This specimen comes from a study of blood T cell repertoires in COVID-19. The overall study: In each case, the material was cDNA or gDNA derived from T cells, B-cell-depleted T cells, or PBMCs.

Profiling relied on immunoSEQ multiplex PCR, and the TCRdb table lists in-frame clones only, not all of them. The table has about 46,000 clones, around four fifths seen once. The CDR3 is 17 amino acids. Trimming took 4 bases from V and 1 from J; bases not matched to a gene: 7. The germline V gene has CDR1 KGHDR and CDR2 SFDVKD. The genes are TRBV24-1 and TRBJ2-1, with 9 bases identical to TRBD1. This receptor was obtained from a man aged 60-69 years with active COVID-19. Sequences were obtained from peripheral blood. The CDR3 DNA reads as TGTGCCACCAGTGACCCTCGACAGGGGGGATCCTACAATGAGCAGTTCTTC. This encodes CATSDPRQGGSYNEQFF.